The following is a TCR beta chain sequence with its context. The antigen is undetermined. TCR beta VDJ and CDR3 were profiled, and genomic DNA was the template. MiXCR was run by TCRdb on the reads, yielding one entry per CDR3 protein. In the table there are some 200,000 distinct CDR3 sequences, roughly 45% of which are singletons. The data were taken from a study of CD8+CD57+ T cells in acquired aplastic anemia. Study observations and caveats: Patients and controls had in common fewer than 30 CD8+ CDR3 sequences.

The CDR3 has 17 residues. Trimming removed 6 bases at V and 3 bases at J, with 22 bases between. Germline values: CDR1 LNHDA, CDR2 SQIVND (reference sequence). The patients chosen for sequencing had shown expansion of CD8+CD57+ cells (detected by flow cytometry). Sequencing was carried out using sorted CD4+, CD8+, or CD8+CD57+ T cells (not recorded which) from PBMCs. The receptor was derived from a human donor with aplastic anemia. The rearrangement uses TRBV19 and TRBJ2-3, with a tentative D call TRBD1 (8 bases). The chain's CDR3 is CASSAGQGGERTDTQYF. Written as DNA, the CDR3 is TGTGCCAGTAGCGCCGGACAGGGAGGGGAAAGGACAGATACGCAGTATTTT.